This TCR beta chain was retrieved from a study of cytomegalovirus exposure and HLA in healthy donors. At the level of the study: Early released data had tens of millions of unique TCRs, all coming from HLA-typed donors. Study conclusions and caveats: Earlier results showed most TCR beta V segments being productive about 87% or about 30% of the time. A link between a missense DCLRE1C variant and TCR beta V- and J-gene trimming emerged from a later analysis.

The CDR3 spans 14 residues. Germline V gene sequence: CDR1 MDHEN, CDR2 SYDVKM. J lost 1 base, V lost 6 bases, and 4 bases had no gene match. PCR amplification relied on 60 Vbeta primers (plus 13 Jbeta primers). The protocol was immunoSEQ multiplex PCR, while the TCRdb copy is restricted to in-frame clones and leaves out a portion. Of around 170,000 clones listed, roughly 85% are singletons. A word on this clone: Its matching antigen is unknown.

Source material: PBMCs. The chain carries TRBV28 and TRBJ1-2, with TRBD1 matching 8 bases. This sequence was found in a woman between 35 and 50 years old in good health and CMV-seronegative. CDR3 protein: CASRVGQDNYGYTF. CDR3 coding DNA: TGTGCCAGCAGAGTGGGACAGGATAACTATGGCTACACCTTC.